One and the same sample provided the 2 T cell receptor beta chains below, sequenced in a study of blood T cell repertoires in COVID-19. Clones were read by immunoSEQ multiplex PCR, and TCRdb kept only the in-frame ones, dropping some. This table has 120,000 to 150,000 clones, about 87% appearing once. Sequencing was done on a sample of peripheral blood. The source of these receptors is a man between 45 and 60 years old who had recovered from COVID-19.

The chain uses TRBV6-2 or TRBV6-3 and TRBJ2-5; 8 nucleotides agree with TRBD2. V lost 0 bases, J lost 4 bases, and 7 bases stayed unmatched. There are 16 residues in the CDR3. CDR1 and CDR2 (germline): MNHEY, SVGEGT. CDR3 bases: TGTGCCAGCAGTTACTCGTTCGGGGGGGCCAGAGAGACCCAGTACTTC. It is translated as CASSYSFGGARETQYF.

The chain joins TRBV12-3 or TRBV12-4 to TRBJ1-5, with D unresolved. This CDR3 contains 13 residues. The V and J ends lost 5 bases and 6 bases respectively, with 11 bases between them. Here the CDR3 reads CASSTVYRQPQHF. Written as DNA, the CDR3 is TGTGCCAGCAGTACAGTGTACCGTCAGCCCCAGCATTTT.